This T cell receptor beta chain was obtained from a study of CD8 T cells in Susac syndrome. Across the whole study: Sequenced Susac syndrome patients included about six with clinically active disease and 8 or 9 in remission.

Sequencing of TCR beta covered CD8+ and CD4+ T cells obtained from blood. TEMRA cells were enriched by FACS, and CD4+ and CD8+ T cells were negatively isolated. This CDR3 has 15 residues. The V gene end was trimmed by 8 bases and the J gene end by 3 bases; junction bases not matched to a gene: 10. Germline assignment: CDR1 KGHSH and CDR2 LQKENI. cDNA came from around 0.5 to 1 ug RNA primed by random hexamers. TCRdb re-called the immunoSEQ multiplex PCR reads with MiXCR, one entry per CDR3 protein. The sample yields around 200,000 distinct CDR3 sequences, around 94% seen once. The TCR was taken from a human donor with Susac syndrome. Sample: CD4+ T cells from PBMCs. The chain combines TRBV18 with TRBJ1-1; 9 nucleotides agree with TRBD1. The CDR3 loop is CASRFTGGADTEAFF. The CDR3, as DNA: TGTGCCAGCCGATTTACAGGGGGCGCGGACACTGAAGCTTTCTTT.